These 17 T cell receptor beta chains were all obtained from the same sample, sequenced in a study of cytomegalovirus exposure and HLA in healthy donors. TCRdb's copy holds only in-frame clones and misses some; the assay was immunoSEQ multiplex PCR. The repertoire holds approximately 97,000 clones, with 85% to 95% as singletons. The specimen sequenced was PBMCs. The source of these receptors is a woman aged 25-40 years in good health and CMV-seropositive.

The V and J genes are TRBV7-9 and TRBJ1-1; 9 bases fit TRBD1. This CDR3 has 15 amino acids. The V gene's germline CDR1 is SEHNR and CDR2 FQNEAQ (reference sequence). J gave up 1 base and V 5 bases, and 5 bases lay outside the gene matches. The CDR3 here is CASSRGQGTNTEAFF. The CDR3 bases are TGTGCCAGCAGCCGCGGACAGGGGACGAACACTGAAGCTTTCTTT. Complete variable domain (other parts from reference TRBV7-9 and TRBJ1-1): DTGVSQNPRHKITKRGQNVTFRCDPISEHNRLYWYRQTLGQGPEFLTYFQNEAQLEKSRLLSDRFSAERPKGSFSTLEIQRTEQGDSAMYLCASSRGQGTNTEAFFGQGTRLTVV.

The chain is built from TRBV7-9 and TRBJ2-7, with a weak D call TRBD1 (5 bases). Trimming removed 3 bases at V and 5 bases at J, with 14 bases between. The CDR3 loop spans 14 amino acids. The germline V gene encodes CDR1 SEHNR and CDR2 FQNEAQ (reference sequence). This CDR3 reads CASSFGDSPNEQYF. Here the CDR3 DNA reads TGTGCCAGCAGCTTTGGAGACAGCCCGAACGAGCAGTACTTC.

The chain joins TRBV29-1 to TRBJ1-1; TRBD1 matches 7 bases. The germline V gene encodes CDR1 SQVTM and CDR2 ANQGSEA. The CDR3 totals 13 residues. V shed 7 bases and J 3 bases; nucleotides not matched to a gene: 8. The CDR3 region is CSDAQGDYTEAFF. CDR3 DNA sequence: TGCAGCGACGCTCAGGGGGATTACACTGAAGCTTTCTTT.

This chain joins TRBV7-6 and TRBJ2-6; D might be TRBD1 (5 bases). Germline loops: CDR1 SGHVS, CDR2 FNYEAQ. The V end lost 4 bases, the J end lost 2 bases, and 12 bases lay between the germline ends. This CDR3 is built from 16 residues. As DNA, the CDR3 is TGTGCCAGCAGCTCGATAGGGGTGGCTGGGGCCAACGTCCTGACTTTC. It encodes CASSSIGVAGANVLTF.

The chain links TRBV10-3 to TRBJ2-5; D possibly corresponds to TRBD2 (5 bases). Trimming pared 6 bases from V and 1 base from J, leaving 9 bases between. Germline V lookup: CDR1 ENHRY, CDR2 SYGVKD. There are 13 residues in the CDR3. The CDR3 DNA is TGTGCCATCAGCGGGGTGGGCCAAGAGACCCAGTACTTC. Amino acid sequence: CAISGVGQETQYF.

The rearrangement joins TRBV27 to TRBJ2-3; no clear D. This CDR3 has 12 residues. Trimming removed 7 bases from V and 6 bases from J, with 11 bases in between. In germline, CDR1 is MNHEY, CDR2 SMNVEV (reference sequence). CDR3 sequence (DNA): TGTGCCAGCAACTTTGATTTGGATACGCAGTATTTT. Amino acid sequence: CASNFDLDTQYF.

The V gene is TRBV5-1, the J gene TRBJ2-2; D gene unclear. Trimming removed 0 bases at V and 0 bases at J, with 3 bases between. The CDR3 is 14 amino acids. Germline CDR1 reads SGHRS; CDR2 reads YFSETQ. The CDR3 loop reads CASSLAPNTGELFF. The CDR3 coding sequence is TGCGCCAGCAGCTTGGCTCCGAACACCGGGGAGCTGTTTTTT.

The chain employs TRBV28 and TRBJ2-7; 9 bases are shared with TRBD2. CDR3 length: 15 amino acids. J lost 2 bases, V lost 5 bases, and 7 bases had no gene match. Germline CDR1 is MDHEN and CDR2 is SYDVKM. CDR3 in amino acids: CASSPPGLATYEQYF. DNA of the CDR3: TGTGCCAGCAGTCCCCCGGGACTAGCAACCTACGAGCAGTACTTC.

The chain links TRBV13 to TRBJ2-3; 7 positions agree with TRBD2. The germline gives CDR1 PRHDT, CDR2 FYEKMQ (reference sequence). V was clipped by 5 bases and J by 5 bases; unmatched bases: 7. The CDR3 runs 14 residues. The CDR3 DNA sequence: TGTGCCAGCAGCCCTCGGACGGGGGGAGATACGCAGTATTTT. Amino acids: CASSPRTGGDTQYF.

V gene TRBV11-2 combines with J gene TRBJ2-7; TRBD1 agrees at 11 bases. The germline CDR1 and CDR2 sequences are SGHAT and FQNNGV. V gave up 1 base and J gave up 3 bases; unmatched junction bases: 2. The CDR3 loop spans 15 amino acids. DNA for the CDR3: TGTGCCAGCAGCTTAGGGACAGGGGGCGGCTACGAGCAGTACTTC. It encodes CASSLGTGGGYEQYF. Based on the CDR3 plus reference TRBV11-2 and TRBJ2-7, the full variable domain is EAGVAQSPRYKIIEKRQSVAFWCNPISGHATLYWYQQILGQGPKLLIQFQNNGVVDDSQLPKDRFSAERLKGVDSTLKIQPAKLEDSAVYLCASSLGTGGGYEQYFGPGTRLTVT.

CDR3 in DNA: TGCGCCAGCAGCATACCGGCGACTAGCGGGAACACCGGGGAGCTGTTTTTT. Translating it yields CASSIPATSGNTGELFF. This sequence joins TRBV5-1 and TRBJ2-2; TRBD2 matches at 9 bases. Germline-derived CDR1 and CDR2 are SGHRS and YFSETQ. After removal of 4 bases from V and 1 base from J, the junction contained 8 bases not matched to a gene. The CDR3 loop spans 17 amino acids.

This chain uses TRBV7-2 with TRBJ2-7, with TRBD2 matching over 14 bases. CDR3 length equals 16 residues. Germline CDR1 SGHTA, CDR2 FQGNSA. The V segment lost 3 bases and the J segment 6 bases; nucleotides outside the gene matches: 7. CDR3 DNA sequence: TGTGCCAGCAGCTTTAGACTAGCGGGAGGGCCAGGCGAGCAGTACTTC. Translating gives CASSFRLAGGPGEQYF.

The chain uses TRBV10-3 and TRBJ2-6, with 8 bases fitting TRBD2. Germline V gene data show CDR1 as ENHRY and CDR2 as SYGVKD. V lost 1 base and J lost 0; bases outside the gene matches: 8. There are 19 residues in the CDR3. DNA for the CDR3: TGTGCCATCAGTGAGTACGATAGCGGGACCAACTCTGGGGCCAACGTCCTGACTTTC. Translation: CAISEYDSGTNSGANVLTF.

This sequence joins TRBV5-1 and TRBJ2-1; 9 bases fit TRBD1. V was pared by 4 bases and J by 1 base, with 6 bases of the junction left unmatched. The CDR3 is made up of 16 amino acids. Germline V gene sequence: CDR1 SGHRS, CDR2 YFSETQ. CDR3 nucleotide sequence: TGCGCCAGCAGCCCGGCGACAGGGGGGTCCTACAATGAGCAGTTCTTC. It yields the protein CASSPATGGSYNEQFF.

The chain uses TRBV29-1 and TRBJ1-1, with TRBD1 identical over 8 bases. The CDR3 is 15 residues long. J gave up 5 bases and V 5 bases, and 13 bases lay outside the gene matches. CDR1 is SQVTM, CDR2 ANQGSEA, per germline. The CDR3 DNA is TGCAGCGTTTTAGGGGTCACAGGGGGTACGACTGAAGCTTTCTTT. Protein: CSVLGVTGGTTEAFF.

The J gene is TRBJ2-5, the V gene TRBV30; 10 bases are shared with TRBD1. The CDR3 length is 14 residues. Germline-derived CDR1 and CDR2 are GTSNPN and SVGIG (reference sequence). V shed 1 base, J shed 5 bases, and the junction held 4 bases outside the gene matches. The CDR3: CAWSGDRGRETQYF. The CDR3 DNA follows: TGTGCCTGGAGTGGTGACAGGGGGCGGGAGACCCAGTACTTC.

V gene TRBV7-2 combines with J gene TRBJ1-3, with D perhaps TRBD1 (6 bases). The CDR3 is 16 residues long. The germline V gene has CDR1 SGHTA and CDR2 FQGNSA. V lost 8 bases, J lost 3 bases, and 20 bases lay in between. In nucleotides, the CDR3 is TGTGCCAGCGCTGGGGGAGGGGGATACTATGGAAACACCATATATTTT. Protein: CASAGGGGYYGNTIYF.